Listed below are T cell receptor beta chains from one sample, sequenced in a study of T cells in localized non-small cell lung cancer. Sequenced by immunoSEQ multiplex PCR; TCRdb stores in-frame clones only, minus some. The sample yields some 82,000 clones, less than 85% seen once. The sample was PBMCs, taken before any cancer treatment. The receptors were sampled from a man aged 35-75 years with stage II squamous cell lung carcinoma. CDR3s include the opening cysteine and the closing phenylalanine or tryptophan. The D gene is left open where the match is weak. Expanded clones are given a class, and other clones once, few, many or no size at all.

V	D	J	size	DNA	CDR3
TRBV5-4	TRBD1	TRBJ1-3	-	TGTGGGACAGGGACCTCTGGAAACACCATATATTTT	CGTGTSGNTIYF
TRBV27	-	TRBJ2-7	-	TGTGCCAGCAGTTCTTTGACTGGGGCCTACGAGCAGTACTTC	CASSSLTGAYEQYF
TRBV7-3	TRBD2	TRBJ2-1	-	TGTGCCAGCAGCTTGACTAGCGCTTACAATGAGCAGTTCTTC	CASSLTSAYNEQFF
TRBV7-7	TRBD1	TRBJ2-5	-	TGTGCTAGCAGCGCCCTGACAGGGGTTGTCCAAGAGACCCAGTACTTC	CASSALTGVVQETQYF
TRBV5-6	-	TRBJ1-3	-	TGTGCCAGCAGCTTAATGCCCGAAATCAACACCATATATTTT	CASSLMPEINTIYF
TRBV27	-	TRBJ1-1	-	TGTGCCAGCAGTTTGGGGTTGGGGGCTTCGGACACTGAAGCTTTCTTT	CASSLGLGASDTEAFF
TRBV4-2	-	TRBJ2-5	-	TGTGCCAGCAGCCAAGATGCTGACGGTGTGGAGACCCAGTACTTC	CASSQDADGVETQYF
TRBV9	-	TRBJ1-5	-	TGTGCCAGCAGTGGATTATTAGGTCAGCCCCAGCATTTT	CASSGLLGQPQHF
TRBV28	TRBD1	TRBJ1-2	-	TGTGCCAGCAGTCGGACAGGTCCTAACTATGGCTACATCTTC	CASSRTGPNYGYIF
TRBV6-5	TRBD1	TRBJ1-6	few	TGTGCCAGCAGTTACTCTGGACAGGGTCATTCACCCCTCCACTTT	CASSYSGQGHSPLHF
TRBV2	TRBD1	TRBJ1-2	-	TGTGCCAGCAGTGAAGATATGACAGGGGCTTACTATGGCTACACCTTC	CASSEDMTGAYYGYTF
TRBV9	TRBD2	TRBJ2-3	-	TGTGCCAGCAGCCCACGACTAGCGGGGGGCACAGATACGCAGTATTTT	CASSPRLAGGTDTQYF
TRBV4-1	-	TRBJ1-1	few	TGCGCCAGCAGCCAACCCTACAGGGTTGGCACTGAAGCTTTCTTT	CASSQPYRVGTEAFF
TRBV19	-	TRBJ1-1	few	TGTGCCAGTAGTCCATCAGGGGATCCTGAAGCTTTCTTT	CASSPSGDPEAFF
TRBV9	TRBD2	TRBJ2-1	-	TGTGCCAGCAGCCCTAGCGGGGGGGCCTCCTACAATGAGCAGTTCTTC	CASSPSGGASYNEQFF
TRBV5-5	-	TRBJ1-2	-	TGTGCCAGCAGCTTGGATAATCGTCCGGGTGGCTACACCTTC	CASSLDNRPGGYTF
TRBV4-3	-	TRBJ2-5	-	TGCGCCAGCAGCCAACGGGAGTTGGGGGAGACCCAGTACTTC	CASSQRELGETQYF
TRBV27	-	TRBJ1-4	-	TGTGCCAGCAGTTTCGCTGGCCATAATGAAAAACTGTTTTTT	CASSFAGHNEKLFF
TRBV5-6	-	TRBJ2-6	-	TGTGCCAGCAGCTTGGAGTTAGGGAACTCTGGGGCCAACGTCCTGACTTTC	CASSLELGNSGANVLTF
TRBV6-6	-	TRBJ2-7	-	TGTGCCAGCAGTTACTCGAGGGCCGGGCTCGAGCAGTACTTC	CASSYSRAGLEQYF
TRBV7-9	-	TRBJ1-6	-	TGTGCCAGCAGCATACCCGGGACATCGTTTTCACCCCTCCACTTT	CASSIPGTSFSPLHF
TRBV23-1	-	TRBJ2-7	-	TGCGCCAGCAGTCACCACTATCGTCCGGGCCCCTATTCCTCCTACGAGCAGTACTTC	CASSHHYRPGPYSSYEQYF
TRBV6-5	-	TRBJ1-1	-	TGTGCCAGCAGTTACGGGGGGGTTGAAGCTTTCTTT	CASSYGGVEAFF
TRBV30	-	TRBJ1-5	-	TGTGCCTGGAGTGTACGGGGGGGACGGTTTAGCAATCAGCCCCAGCATTTT	CAWSVRGGRFSNQPQHF